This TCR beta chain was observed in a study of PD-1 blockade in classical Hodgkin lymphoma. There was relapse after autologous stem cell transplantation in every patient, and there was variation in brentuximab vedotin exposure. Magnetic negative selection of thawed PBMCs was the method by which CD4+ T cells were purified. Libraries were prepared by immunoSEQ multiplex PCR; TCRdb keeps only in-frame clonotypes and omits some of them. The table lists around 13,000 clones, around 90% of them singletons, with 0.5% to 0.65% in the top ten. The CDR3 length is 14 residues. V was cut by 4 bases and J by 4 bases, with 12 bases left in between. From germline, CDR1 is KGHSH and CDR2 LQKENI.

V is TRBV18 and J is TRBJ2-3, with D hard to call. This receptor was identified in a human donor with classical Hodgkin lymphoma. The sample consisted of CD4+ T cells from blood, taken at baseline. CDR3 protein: CASSRLVGPDTQYF. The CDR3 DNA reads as TGTGCCAGCTCACGGTTGGTTGGGCCAGATACGCAGTATTTT.